The 27 T cell receptor beta chains given below trace back to one sample, sequenced in a study of blood T cell repertoires in COVID-19. TCRdb's table, derived via immunoSEQ multiplex PCR, lists solely in-frame clones and lacks some. Here the sample spans around 450,000 clones, around 89% being singletons. Sequencing was performed on peripheral blood. These receptors originate from a woman aged 25 to 39 with acute or convalescent COVID-19.

CDR3 amino acids: CASSMAGQGLYGYTF. The CDR3 region has the DNA TGCGCCAGCAGCATGGCGGGACAGGGCCTCTATGGCTACACCTTC. The rearrangement joins TRBV5-1 to TRBJ1-2; TRBD1 matches at 9 bases. CDR1 is SGHRS and CDR2 is YFSETQ in the germline V gene. This CDR3 has 15 amino acids. Trimming removed 4 bases from V and 4 bases from J; junction bases left unmatched: 8.

The rearrangement joins TRBV15 to TRBJ2-7; 9 nucleotides agree with TRBD1. J gave up 2 bases and V 0 bases, and 2 bases lay outside the gene matches. From germline, CDR1 is LNHNV and CDR2 YYDKDF (reference sequence). CDR3 length: 15 amino acids. The DNA of the CDR3 is TGTGCCACCAGCAGAGAGGACAGGGGCCCCTACGAGCAGTACTTC. Translated, it gives CATSREDRGPYEQYF.

Comment on this clone: This specimen includes other DNA sequences encoding the same CDR3. The genes are TRBV3-1 (or the pseudogene TRBV3-2) and TRBJ2-3; D unresolved. V was shortened by 4 bases and J by 4 bases, with 3 bases between the two germline ends. Per the germline V gene, CDR1 is LGHDT and CDR2 is YNNKEL (reference sequence). This CDR3 has 11 amino acids. The CDR3 region is CASSLSDTQYF. The CDR3 DNA sequence: TGTGCCAGCAGCCTATCAGATACGCAGTATTTT.

The chain has TRBV2 and TRBJ2-5; 12 nucleotides line up with TRBD2. Germline CDR1 and CDR2: SNHLY and FYNNEI. V lost 10 bases and J lost 5; bases outside the gene matches: 14. The CDR3 extends over 16 amino acids. The CDR3 spells CATQGVLAGGEETQYF. In DNA, the CDR3 is TGTGCCACCCAGGGGGTACTAGCGGGGGGCGAGGAGACCCAGTACTTC.

V usage is TRBV6-6 and J usage is TRBJ2-1, with 10 bases fitting TRBD2. The ends lost 6 bases at V and 4 bases at J; junction bases unmatched: 9. Germline loops: CDR1 MNHNY, CDR2 SVGAGI (reference sequence). The CDR3 has 16 residues. Written as DNA, the CDR3 is TGTGCCAGCAGACAACAGAGCGGGGGGGTATACAATGAGCAGTTCTTC. The encoded protein is CASRQQSGGVYNEQFF.

The genes are TRBV4-2 and TRBJ2-5, with a possible D match to TRBD1 (5 bases). The germline V gene has CDR1 LGHNA and CDR2 YNFKEQ. The CDR3 is 14 residues long. V lost 8 bases to trimming and J lost 2 bases, with 15 bases between them. CDR3 in DNA: TGTGCCAGCTCCCCGAAGGGGCTTCAAGAGACCCAGTACTTC. This codes for CASSPKGLQETQYF.

The V and J genes are TRBV7-3 and TRBJ2-7; 9 positions agree with TRBD2. V shed 2 bases, J shed 2 bases, and the junction held 4 bases outside the gene matches. CDR1 and CDR2 from the germline V gene are SGHTA and FQGTGA. The CDR3 loop spans 15 amino acids. The CDR3 DNA follows: TGTGCCAGCAGCTTATCTAGCGGGGACACCTACGAGCAGTACTTC. Protein sequence: CASSLSSGDTYEQYF.

The chain combines TRBV14 with TRBJ2-7, with D possibly being TRBD2 (5 bases). The V end was cut by 4 bases, the J end by 3 bases, with 7 bases between. Germline loops: CDR1 SGHDN, CDR2 FVKESK. The CDR3 is 12 amino acids. This chain's CDR3 is CASSPGSYEQYF. The CDR3 DNA sequence: TGTGCCAGCAGCCCGGGGAGCTACGAGCAGTACTTC. The full variable domain, in which reference TRBV14 and TRBJ2-7 provide the parts outside the CDR3, is EAGVTQFPSHSVIEKGQTVTLRCDPISGHDNLYWYRRVMGKEIKFLLHFVKESKQDESGMPNNRFLAERTGGTYSTLKVQPAELEDSGVYFCASSPGSYEQYFGPGTRLTVT.

V gene TRBV27 combines with J gene TRBJ1-6; D unresolved. V was cut by 5 bases and J by 8 bases, with 10 bases left in between. CDR1 and CDR2 (germline): MNHEY, SMNVEV (reference sequence). The CDR3 is 13 residues long. The CDR3 nucleotides read TGTGCCAGCAGTCCGACGGGTTATTCACCCCTCCACTTT. Protein product: CASSPTGYSPLHF.

The chain joins TRBV6-2 or TRBV6-3 to TRBJ2-1; D call uncertain. This CDR3 comprises 12 residues. CDR1 and CDR2 from the germline V gene are MNHEY and SVGEGT. The ends were cut back, 2 bases at V and 5 bases at J, with 4 bases in the middle. The DNA for the CDR3 is TGTGCCAGCAGTTACCCCGACAATGAGCAGTTCTTC. As protein: CASSYPDNEQFF.

This chain joins TRBV7-3 and TRBJ2-1, with D possibly being TRBD2 (6 bases). The V gene lost 4 bases and the J gene lost 10 bases, with 23 bases spanning the gap. This CDR3 region has 16 residues. Germline V gene sequence: CDR1 SGHTA, CDR2 FQGTGA. CDR3 coding DNA: TGTGCCAGCAGCTCTGCGGAGGGCCGGATCCCATACGAGCAGTTCTTC. Its translation is CASSSAEGRIPYEQFF. Full variable domain (missing parts from reference TRBV7-3 and TRBJ2-1): GAGVSQTPSNKVTEKGKYVELRCDPISGHTALYWYRQSLGQGPEFLIYFQGTGAADDSGLPNDRFFAVRPEGSVSTLKIQRTERGDSAVYLCASSSAEGRIPYEQFFGPGTRLTVL.

This sequence joins TRBV19 and TRBJ2-2; the D is unclear. The V and J ends lost 5 bases and 5 bases respectively, with 3 bases between them. Germline V gives CDR1 LNHDA, CDR2 SQIVND (reference sequence). The length of the CDR3 is 11 residues. CDR3 coding DNA: TGTGCCAGTAGTGCGACCGGGGAGCTGTTTTTT. Protein product: CASSATGELFF.

The genes are TRBV6-5 and TRBJ2-7, with 7 bases aligning to TRBD1. The CDR3 consists of 13 residues. Germline CDR1 is MNHEY and CDR2 is SVGAGI. Trimming removed 0 bases from V and 6 bases from J; junction bases left unmatched: 2. The CDR3 region is CASSYSGTVEQYF. CDR3 nucleotide sequence: TGTGCCAGCAGTTACTCAGGGACAGTCGAGCAGTACTTC.

The chain has TRBV9 and TRBJ2-7, with D tentatively TRBD1 (6 bases). V gave up 4 bases and J gave up 0 bases, with 11 bases separating them. CDR1 SGDLS and CDR2 YYNGEE come from the germline V gene. The CDR3 consists of 14 residues. The chain's CDR3 is CASSLRDTSYEQYF. The DNA for the CDR3 is TGTGCCAGCAGCCTCAGGGACACCTCCTACGAGCAGTACTTC.

The chain links TRBV5-1 to TRBJ2-1; unclear D gene. Germline values: CDR1 SGHRS, CDR2 YFSETQ. V was cut by 7 bases and J by 9 bases, with 17 bases left in between. The CDR3 has 13 residues. CDR3 protein: CASSLLVGAEQFF. The CDR3 bases are TGCGCCAGCTCCCTTCTGGTTGGAGCTGAGCAGTTCTTC. Variable domain in full (rest from reference TRBV5-1 and TRBJ2-1): KAGVTQTPRYLIKTRGQQVTLSCSPISGHRSVSWYQQTPGQGLQFLFEYFSETQRNKGNFPGRFSGRQFSNSRSEMNVSTLELGDSALYLCASSLLVGAEQFFGPGTRLTVL.

The rearrangement uses TRBV7-2 and TRBJ2-1, with D perhaps matching TRBD2 (7 bases). This CDR3 region has 17 residues. V lost 2 bases and J lost 10, with 24 bases in between. CDR1 is SGHTA, CDR2 FQGNSA, per germline. For the CDR3, the DNA is TGTGCCAGCAGCTTATCGTGGGGGCGGGGGCCCCGCCCGGAGCAGTTCTTC. It yields the protein CASSLSWGRGPRPEQFF.

The CDR3 sequence: CASSEQGRDTGELFF. The CDR3 region has the DNA TGCGCCAGCAGTGAGCAGGGGCGCGACACCGGGGAGCTGTTTTTT. The V gene is TRBV10-1, the J gene TRBJ2-2, with D maybe TRBD1 (6 bases). CDR3 length: 15 amino acids. The germline CDR1 and CDR2 sequences are WNHNN and SYGVQD (reference sequence). Trimming took 2 bases from V and 3 from J, leaving 10 bases between them.

The chain employs TRBV28 and TRBJ2-6; TRBD1 might be the D (6 bases). The CDR3 length is 15 residues. V gave up 6 bases and J gave up 4 bases, with 13 bases separating them. CDR1 and CDR2 from the germline V gene are MDHEN and SYDVKM. The CDR3 DNA reads as TGTGCCAGCAGAATACAGGGTTCGGGGGCCAACGTCCTGACTTTC. Translating it yields CASRIQGSGANVLTF.

The V call is TRBV2, the J call TRBJ1-1; maybe TRBD1 (5 bases). Trimming removed 0 bases from V and 6 bases from J, with 14 bases in between. Germline V gene lookup returns CDR1 SNHLY and CDR2 FYNNEI. The CDR3 has 15 residues. This CDR3 is CASSEARTGGAEAFF. CDR3 in DNA: TGTGCCAGCAGTGAAGCCAGGACGGGGGGGGCTGAAGCTTTCTTT. Full variable domain (missing parts from reference TRBV2 and TRBJ1-1): EPEVTQTPSHQVTQMGQEVILRCVPISNHLYFYWYRQILGQKVEFLVSFYNNEISEKSEIFDDQFSVERPDGSNFTLKIRSTKLEDSAMYFCASSEARTGGAEAFFGQGTRLTVV.

The V gene is TRBV7-2, the J gene TRBJ2-5, with 8 bases lining up with TRBD2. In germline, CDR1 is SGHTA, CDR2 FQGNSA. This CDR3 spans 16 amino acids. V lost 1 base and J lost 4; bases outside the gene matches: 8. This CDR3 is CASSLGRTGGPETQYF. In nucleotides, the CDR3 is TGTGCCAGCAGCTTAGGTCGAACGGGGGGGCCAGAGACCCAGTACTTC. Based on the CDR3 plus reference TRBV7-2 and TRBJ2-5, the full variable domain is GAGVSQSPSNKVTEKGKDVELRCDPISGHTALYWYRQSLGQGLEFLIYFQGNSAPDKSGLPSDRFSAERTGGSVSTLTIQRTQQEDSAVYLCASSLGRTGGPETQYFGPGTRLLVL.

The V gene is TRBV7-3, the J gene TRBJ2-1, with 7 bases identical to TRBD1. V trimming: 0 bases; J trimming: 2 bases; junction bases outside the gene matches: 4. Germline assignment: CDR1 SGHTA and CDR2 FQGTGA. The CDR3 is made up of 16 amino acids. CDR3 loop: CASSLTTGWPYNEQFF. As DNA, the CDR3 is TGTGCCAGCAGCTTAACGACAGGGTGGCCCTACAATGAGCAGTTCTTC.

The CDR3 here is CASSATGLAEAFF. CDR3 coding DNA: TGCGCCAGCTCCGCGACAGGGCTCGCTGAAGCTTTCTTT. This chain joins TRBV10-2 and TRBJ1-1; 7 bases line up with TRBD1. CDR3 length: 13 residues. V was pared by 8 bases and J by 6 bases, with 9 bases of the junction left unmatched. The germline V gene encodes CDR1 WSHSY and CDR2 SAAADI.

The chain carries TRBV6-5 and TRBJ2-2, with 10 bases identical to TRBD1. The CDR3 has 15 amino acids. The V gene end was trimmed by 8 bases and the J gene end by 7 bases; junction bases not matched to a gene: 10. Germline CDR1 and CDR2: MNHEY and SVGAGI. CDR3: CASYRGQGGGGELFF. The CDR3 DNA sequence: TGTGCCAGCTATCGAGGACAGGGGGGTGGCGGGGAGCTGTTTTTT.

The CDR3 spells CASSLRTGGLNTEAFF. Here the CDR3 DNA reads TGTGCCAGCAGTTTACGGACAGGGGGCCTGAACACTGAAGCTTTCTTT. This chain joins TRBV6-5 and TRBJ1-1; 11 bases line up with TRBD1. The junction had 4 bases not matched to a gene; V was cut back by 4 bases and J by 0 bases. The CDR3 length is 16 residues. Germline CDR1 reads MNHEY; CDR2 reads SVGAGI.

The rearrangement uses TRBV2 and TRBJ2-1; 12 bases match TRBD2. The CDR3 sequence is 16 residues long. Trimming at V came to 4 bases and at J to 4 bases, leaving 5 bases not matched to a gene. Germline V CDR1 and CDR2: SNHLY, FYNNEI. Here the CDR3 DNA reads TGTGCCAGCAGTGGGAGACTAGCGGGGGAGTACAATGAGCAGTTCTTC. It specifies CASSGRLAGEYNEQFF.

The genes are TRBV15 and TRBJ2-5; tentative D call: TRBD1 (5 bases). Trimming cost V 4 bases and J 1 base, with 16 bases left between them. Germline lookup yields CDR1 LNHNV and CDR2 YYDKDF (reference sequence). The CDR3 sequence is 16 residues long. CDR3 DNA sequence: TGTGCCACCAGCATTAGCACAGGTGGTTTCCAAGAGACCCAGTACTTC. Protein product: CATSISTGGFQETQYF.

This rearrangement joins TRBV6-6 to TRBJ2-2; 10 positions match TRBD1. Germline CDR1 and CDR2: MNHNY and SVGAGI (reference sequence). Losses at the gene ends were 7 bases for V and 5 bases for J; bases not matched to a gene: 10. There are 16 residues in the CDR3. The CDR3 DNA follows: TGTGCCAGCAAAACCGGGACAGGGGTAGTAACCGGGGAGCTGTTTTTT. It translates to CASKTGTGVVTGELFF.